The present T cell receptor (beta chain) was sequenced within a study of CD8+ T cells in alopecia areata. As to this clone: Its matching antigen is unknown.

Notes on the study in general: The treated group had a single nonresponder, limiting CD8+ expansion-response conclusions. Whereas mice showed it more clearly, TCR sharing across patients was murkier, possibly because of HLA.

Once RNA had been extracted, it was reverse transcribed into cDNA to act as the sequencing template. Sequencing used immunoSEQ multiplex PCR; TCRdb keeps in-frame clones, though not all of them. The sample has about 160,000 clones, about two thirds seen once; the top ten hold roughly 0.91%. Treatment meaning: oral pan-JAK inhibitor, 5-10 mg twice daily. Lesional scalp punch biopsies and peripheral blood came from alopecia areata patients. Here the sequenced sample was CD4+ T cells sorted from blood, taken at week 4, from a patient treated with tofacitinib. This TCR was sampled from a human donor with alopecia areata.

For the CDR3, the DNA is TGTGCCAGCAGCTCAGACAAGGGGTATGGCTACACCTTC. Residues: CASSSDKGYGYTF. The rearrangement uses TRBV7-9 and TRBJ1-2; possible D gene TRBD1, 5 bases. Germline V CDR1 and CDR2: SEHNR, FQNEAQ (reference sequence). This CDR3 has 13 amino acids. Trimming took 4 bases from V and 5 from J, leaving 11 bases between them.